This T cell receptor (beta chain) was sequenced during a study of T cell changes during pregnancy in multiple sclerosis. Assay used: immunoSEQ multiplex PCR; TCRdb lists only in-frame clones, some missing. The table records 120,000 or so clones, approximately 93% of them present only once. Germline V lookup: CDR1 MRHNA, CDR2 SNTAGT. V lost 0 bases and J 9 bases, leaving 18 bases between the germline ends. The CDR3 is made up of 16 amino acids. The receptor's source is a female donor with multiple sclerosis, enrolled in a pregnancy study. The input for sequencing was peripheral blood, taken before pregnancy. This chain joins TRBV6-4 and TRBJ2-1; D perhaps matches TRBD2 (6 bases). Here the CDR3 DNA reads TGTGCCAGCAGTGACTCGAGCGATAGGAGGGGAAGTGAGCAGTTCTTC. Translated, it gives CASSDSSDRRGSEQFF.